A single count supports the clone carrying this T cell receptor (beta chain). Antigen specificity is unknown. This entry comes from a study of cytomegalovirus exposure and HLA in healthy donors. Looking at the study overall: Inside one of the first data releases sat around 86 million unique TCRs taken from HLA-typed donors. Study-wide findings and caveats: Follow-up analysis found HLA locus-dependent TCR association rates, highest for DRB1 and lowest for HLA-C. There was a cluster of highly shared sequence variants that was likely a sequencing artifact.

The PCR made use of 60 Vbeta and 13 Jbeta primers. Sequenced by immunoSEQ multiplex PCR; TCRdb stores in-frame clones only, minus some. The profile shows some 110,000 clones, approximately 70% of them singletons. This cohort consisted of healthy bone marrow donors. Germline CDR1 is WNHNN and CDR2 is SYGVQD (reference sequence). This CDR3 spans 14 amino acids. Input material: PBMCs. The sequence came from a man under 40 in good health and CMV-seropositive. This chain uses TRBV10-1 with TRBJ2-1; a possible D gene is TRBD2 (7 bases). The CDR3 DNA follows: TGCGCATCCCCCGTATGGGGGGGCGTATATGAGCAGTTCTTC. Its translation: CASPVWGGVYEQFF.